This TCR beta chain was sequenced for a study of response to subunit inactivated influenza vaccine. General study points: The authors put forward the suggestion that each seasonal influenza vaccination may bring in only a limited number of new T cells.

The CDR3 runs to 14 residues. The germline V and J ends were trimmed by 4 bases and 0 bases, with 11 bases remaining between them. Germline-derived CDR1 and CDR2 are SQVTM and ANQGSEA. TCRdb re-called the RT-PCR reads through MiXCR, storing one row per CDR3 protein. The sample includes 490,000 or so distinct CDR3 sequences, approximately 7.7% of them seen just once. In its sample, this clonotype was seen many times. Its cognate antigen is unknown. The sequence was collected from a man between 50 and 69 years old who received an inactivated influenza vaccine. This chain links TRBV29-1 with TRBJ2-3, with a tentative D call TRBD2 (6 bases). Sample: PBMCs from blood, taken around 2 years after vaccination. CDR3 residues: CSVAVAESTDTQYF. Written as DNA, the CDR3 is TGCAGCGTTGCCGTAGCGGAAAGCACAGATACGCAGTATTTT.